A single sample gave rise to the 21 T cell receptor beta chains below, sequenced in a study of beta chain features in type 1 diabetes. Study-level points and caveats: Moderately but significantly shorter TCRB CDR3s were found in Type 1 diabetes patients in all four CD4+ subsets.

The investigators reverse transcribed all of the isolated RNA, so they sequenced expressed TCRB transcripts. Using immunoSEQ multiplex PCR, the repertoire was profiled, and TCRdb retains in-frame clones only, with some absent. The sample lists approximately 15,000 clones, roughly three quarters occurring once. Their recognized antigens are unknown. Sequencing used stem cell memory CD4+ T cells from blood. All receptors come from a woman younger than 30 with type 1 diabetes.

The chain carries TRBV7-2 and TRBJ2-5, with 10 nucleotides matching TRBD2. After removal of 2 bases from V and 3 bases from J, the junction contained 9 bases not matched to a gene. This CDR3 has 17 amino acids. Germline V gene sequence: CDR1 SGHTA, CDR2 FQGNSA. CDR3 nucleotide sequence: TGTGCCAGCAGCTTACCTCGTTTAGCGGGAGGAGAAGAGACCCAGTACTTC. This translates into CASSLPRLAGGEETQYF.

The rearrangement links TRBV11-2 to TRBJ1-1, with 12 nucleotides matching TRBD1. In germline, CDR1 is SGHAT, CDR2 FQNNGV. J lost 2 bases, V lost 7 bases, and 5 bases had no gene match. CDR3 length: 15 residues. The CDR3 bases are TGTGCCAGCAACCTAGGGACAGGGGGCAACACTGAAGCTTTCTTT. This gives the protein CASNLGTGGNTEAFF. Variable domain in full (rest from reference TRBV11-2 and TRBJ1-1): EAGVAQSPRYKIIEKRQSVAFWCNPISGHATLYWYQQILGQGPKLLIQFQNNGVVDDSQLPKDRFSAERLKGVDSTLKIQPAKLEDSAVYLCASNLGTGGNTEAFFGQGTRLTVV.

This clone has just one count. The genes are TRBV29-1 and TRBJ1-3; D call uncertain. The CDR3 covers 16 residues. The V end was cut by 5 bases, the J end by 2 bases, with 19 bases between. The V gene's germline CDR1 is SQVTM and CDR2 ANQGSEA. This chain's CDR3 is CSVSPPSWATGNTIYF. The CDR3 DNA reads TGCAGCGTTAGCCCACCAAGCTGGGCGACTGGAAACACCATATATTTT.

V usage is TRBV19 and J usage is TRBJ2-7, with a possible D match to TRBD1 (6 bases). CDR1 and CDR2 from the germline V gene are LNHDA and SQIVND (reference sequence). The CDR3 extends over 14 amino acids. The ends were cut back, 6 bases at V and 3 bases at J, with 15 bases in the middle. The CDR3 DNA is TGTGCCAGTAGCAGATCTGGACAGAACTACGAGCAGTACTTC. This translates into CASSRSGQNYEQYF.

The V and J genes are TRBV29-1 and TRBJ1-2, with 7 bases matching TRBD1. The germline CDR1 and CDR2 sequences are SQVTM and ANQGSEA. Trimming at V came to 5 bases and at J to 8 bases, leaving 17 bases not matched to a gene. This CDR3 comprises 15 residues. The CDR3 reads CSVLRYADRAEGYTF. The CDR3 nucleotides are TGCAGCGTTCTCCGTTACGCAGACAGGGCAGAAGGCTACACCTTC.

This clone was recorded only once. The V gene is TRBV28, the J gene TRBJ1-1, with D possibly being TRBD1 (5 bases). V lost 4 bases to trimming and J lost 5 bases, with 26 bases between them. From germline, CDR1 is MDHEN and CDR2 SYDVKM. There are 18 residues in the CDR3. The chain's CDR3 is CASSSWGTPDSSRTEAFF. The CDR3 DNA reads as TGTGCCAGCAGTTCATGGGGCACGCCCGACTCTAGCAGGACTGAAGCTTTCTTT.

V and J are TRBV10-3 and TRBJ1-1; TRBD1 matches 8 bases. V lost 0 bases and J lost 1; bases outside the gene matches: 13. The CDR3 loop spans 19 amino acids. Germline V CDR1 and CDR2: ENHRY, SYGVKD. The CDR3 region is CAISESKGQATSRNTEAFF. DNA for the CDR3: TGTGCCATCAGTGAGTCAAAGGGACAGGCGACAAGCAGGAACACTGAAGCTTTCTTT.

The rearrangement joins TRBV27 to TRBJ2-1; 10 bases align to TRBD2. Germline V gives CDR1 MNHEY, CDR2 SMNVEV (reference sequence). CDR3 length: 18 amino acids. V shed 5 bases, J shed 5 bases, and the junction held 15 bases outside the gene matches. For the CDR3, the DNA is TGTGCCAGCAGTCGACGGTGGACTAGCGGAGTCAGGAACAATGAGCAGTTCTTC. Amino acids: CASSRRWTSGVRNNEQFF.

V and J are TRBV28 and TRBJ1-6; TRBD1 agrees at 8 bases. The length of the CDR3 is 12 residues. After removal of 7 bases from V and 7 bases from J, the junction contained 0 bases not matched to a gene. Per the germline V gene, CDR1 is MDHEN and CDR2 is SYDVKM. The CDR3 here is CASTGGNSPLHF. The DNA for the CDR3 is TGTGCCAGCACAGGGGGCAATTCACCCCTCCACTTT.

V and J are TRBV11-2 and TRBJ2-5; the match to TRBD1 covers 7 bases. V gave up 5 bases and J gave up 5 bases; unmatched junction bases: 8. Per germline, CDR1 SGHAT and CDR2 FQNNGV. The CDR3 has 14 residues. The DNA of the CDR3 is TGTGCCAGCAGCCGGGGACAGCCAGGGGAGACCCAGTACTTC. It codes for CASSRGQPGETQYF. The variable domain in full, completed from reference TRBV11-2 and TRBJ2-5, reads EAGVAQSPRYKIIEKRQSVAFWCNPISGHATLYWYQQILGQGPKLLIQFQNNGVVDDSQLPKDRFSAERLKGVDSTLKIQPAKLEDSAVYLCASSRGQPGETQYFGPGTRLLVL.

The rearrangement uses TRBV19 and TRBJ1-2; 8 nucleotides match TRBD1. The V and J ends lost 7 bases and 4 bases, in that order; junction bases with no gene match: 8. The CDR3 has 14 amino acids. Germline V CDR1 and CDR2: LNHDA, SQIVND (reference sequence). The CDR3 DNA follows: TGTGCCAGTACCAAGGACAGGGATGGCTATGGCTACACCTTC. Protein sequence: CASTKDRDGYGYTF.

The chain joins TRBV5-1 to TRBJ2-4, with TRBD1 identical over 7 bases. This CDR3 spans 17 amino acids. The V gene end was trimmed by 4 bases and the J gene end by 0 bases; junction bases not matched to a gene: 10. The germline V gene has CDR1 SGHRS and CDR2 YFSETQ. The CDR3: CASSPQTTGLAKNIQYF. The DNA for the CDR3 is TGCGCCAGCAGCCCGCAGACGACAGGGCTAGCCAAAAACATTCAGTACTTC. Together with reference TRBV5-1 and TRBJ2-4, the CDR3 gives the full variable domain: KAGVTQTPRYLIKTRGQQVTLSCSPISGHRSVSWYQQTPGQGLQFLFEYFSETQRNKGNFPGRFSGRQFSNSRSEMNVSTLELGDSALYLCASSPQTTGLAKNIQYFGAGTRLSVL.

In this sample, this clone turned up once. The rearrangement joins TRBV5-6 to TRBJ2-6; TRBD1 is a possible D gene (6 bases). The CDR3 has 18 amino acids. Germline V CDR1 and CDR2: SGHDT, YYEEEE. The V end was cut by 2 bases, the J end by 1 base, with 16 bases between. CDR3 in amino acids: CASSFPPGAVSGANVLTF. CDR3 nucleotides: TGTGCCAGCAGCTTTCCCCCAGGGGCTGTTTCTGGGGCCAACGTCCTGACTTTC.

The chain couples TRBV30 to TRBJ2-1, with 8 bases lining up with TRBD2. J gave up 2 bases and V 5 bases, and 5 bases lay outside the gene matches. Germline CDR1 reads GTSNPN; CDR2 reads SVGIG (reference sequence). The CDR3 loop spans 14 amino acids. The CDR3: CAWSGTSPYNEQFF. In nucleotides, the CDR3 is TGTGCCTGGTCGGGGACTAGTCCCTACAATGAGCAGTTCTTC.

CDR3 sequence: CASARTSGMVGEQFF. CDR3 coding DNA: TGTGCCAGCGCTAGGACTAGCGGGATGGTCGGTGAGCAGTTCTTC. The genes are TRBV2 and TRBJ2-1, with 12 bases identical to TRBD2. Germline V gives CDR1 SNHLY, CDR2 FYNNEI. Trimming cost V 8 bases and J 9 bases; bases outside gene matches: 11. CDR3 length equals 15 residues.

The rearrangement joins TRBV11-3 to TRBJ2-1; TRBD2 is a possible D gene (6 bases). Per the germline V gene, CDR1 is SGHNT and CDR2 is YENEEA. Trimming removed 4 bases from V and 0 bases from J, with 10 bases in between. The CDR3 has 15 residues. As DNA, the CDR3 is TGTGCCAGCAGCTCAGACGGGGGCTCCTACAATGAGCAGTTCTTC. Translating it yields CASSSDGGSYNEQFF.

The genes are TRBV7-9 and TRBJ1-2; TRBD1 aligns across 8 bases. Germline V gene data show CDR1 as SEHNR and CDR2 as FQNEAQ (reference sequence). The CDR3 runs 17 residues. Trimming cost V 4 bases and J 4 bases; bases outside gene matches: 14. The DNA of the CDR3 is TGTGCCAGCAGCTCCCCGCAAGACAGGGGAAGACTCTATGGCTACACCTTC. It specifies CASSSPQDRGRLYGYTF.

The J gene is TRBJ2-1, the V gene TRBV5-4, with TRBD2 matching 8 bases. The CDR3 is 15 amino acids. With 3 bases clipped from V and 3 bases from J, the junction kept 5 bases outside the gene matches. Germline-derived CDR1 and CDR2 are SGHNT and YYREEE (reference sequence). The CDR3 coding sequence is TGTGCCAGCAGCTCTAGCGGGTCGAGCTACAATGAGCAGTTCTTC. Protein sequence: CASSSSGSSYNEQFF. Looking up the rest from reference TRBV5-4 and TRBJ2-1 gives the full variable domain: ETGVTQSPTHLIKTRGQQVTLRCSSQSGHNTVSWYQQALGQGPQFIFQYYREEENGRGNFPPRFSGLQFPNYSSELNVNALELDDSALYLCASSSSGSSYNEQFFGPGTRLTVL.

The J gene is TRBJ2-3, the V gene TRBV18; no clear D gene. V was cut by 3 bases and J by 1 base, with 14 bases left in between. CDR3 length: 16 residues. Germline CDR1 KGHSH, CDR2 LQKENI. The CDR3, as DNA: TGTGCCAGCTCACCGGCGGTCGGCTTCCGCACAGATACGCAGTATTTT. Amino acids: CASSPAVGFRTDTQYF.

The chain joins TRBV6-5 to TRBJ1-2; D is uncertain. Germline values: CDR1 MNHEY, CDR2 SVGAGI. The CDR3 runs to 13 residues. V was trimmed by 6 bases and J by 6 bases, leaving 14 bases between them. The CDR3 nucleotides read TGTGCCAGCAGCCTCGGTCTTGCGAATGGCTACACCTTC. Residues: CASSLGLANGYTF.

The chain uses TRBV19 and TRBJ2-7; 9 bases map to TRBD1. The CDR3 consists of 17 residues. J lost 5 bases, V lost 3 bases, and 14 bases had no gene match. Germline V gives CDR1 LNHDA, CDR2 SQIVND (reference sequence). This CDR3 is CASSMARWGQGLDEQYF. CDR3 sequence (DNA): TGTGCCAGTAGTATGGCCCGGTGGGGACAGGGATTAGACGAGCAGTACTTC.